Shown below are 28 T cell receptor beta chains from a single sample sequenced in a study of long-term antiretroviral therapy in people with HIV. The immunoSEQ assay was v3.0, run at survey level. Assay: immunoSEQ multiplex PCR; the TCRdb copy retains only in-frame clones and omits some. This sample yields about 22,000 clones, of which over 80% are seen a single time; 3% to 4% belongs to the top ten. The starting material was unsorted PBMCs, obtained 4 years after starting antiretroviral therapy. These receptors originate from a man in his late teens or twenties with HIV.

This rearrangement joins TRBV19 to TRBJ2-1, with D tentatively TRBD1 (6 bases). V lost 4 bases, J lost 2 bases, and 12 bases lay in between. The CDR3 consists of 15 residues. The germline gives CDR1 LNHDA, CDR2 SQIVND (reference sequence). The CDR3 here is CASSSHRAPYNEQFF. Written as DNA, the CDR3 is TGTGCCAGTAGTAGCCACAGGGCCCCCTACAATGAGCAGTTCTTC.

The V and J genes are TRBV19 and TRBJ1-4; D is uncertain. Germline CDR1 is LNHDA and CDR2 is SQIVND (reference sequence). V lost 5 bases and J lost 0, with 1 base in between. The CDR3 is made up of 12 amino acids. In DNA form, the CDR3 reads TGTGCCAGTAGTTCAACTAATGAAAAACTGTTTTTT. Translated, it gives CASSSTNEKLFF.

This CDR3 is CASSTRTGATGEQYF. CDR3 DNA: TGTGCCAGCAGCACCCGGACAGGAGCCACGGGGGAGCAGTACTTC. The chain combines TRBV11-3 with TRBJ2-7, with TRBD1 matching over 7 bases. CDR3 length: 15 amino acids. Looked up from germline, CDR1 is SGHNT and CDR2 is YENEEA. Trimming cost V 5 bases and J 7 bases; bases outside gene matches: 14.

The chain carries TRBV5-4 and TRBJ2-3; TRBD2 agrees at 11 bases. CDR1 and CDR2 from the germline V gene are SGHNT and YYREEE (reference sequence). The CDR3 consists of 16 residues. The junction had 8 bases not matched to a gene; V was cut back by 4 bases and J by 4 bases. CDR3 DNA sequence: TGTGCCAGCAGCCGTAGCGGGGGGGGCCAATCAGATACGCAGTATTTT. This codes for CASSRSGGGQSDTQYF.

This clone showed up just a few times. The chain employs TRBV5-1 and TRBJ2-7, with 7 bases that match TRBD1. The J segment lost 3 bases and the V segment lost 0 bases, leaving 3 bases of the junction unmatched. The CDR3 length is 14 residues. In germline, CDR1 is SGHRS, CDR2 YFSETQ. The CDR3 DNA reads as TGCGCCAGCAGCTTGGAAGGGACAGTCTACGAGCAGTACTTC. Encoded protein: CASSLEGTVYEQYF. The full variable domain, in which reference TRBV5-1 and TRBJ2-7 provide the parts outside the CDR3, is KAGVTQTPRYLIKTRGQQVTLSCSPISGHRSVSWYQQTPGQGLQFLFEYFSETQRNKGNFPGRFSGRQFSNSRSEMNVSTLELGDSALYLCASSLEGTVYEQYFGPGTRLTVT.

The rearrangement joins TRBV7-6 to TRBJ1-1; tentatively, D is TRBD1 (5 bases). V was clipped by 3 bases and J by 1 base, with 12 bases between them. Germline V lookup: CDR1 SGHVS, CDR2 FNYEAQ. The CDR3 sequence is 15 residues long. The CDR3 DNA sequence: TGTGCCAGCAGCTTTCAAACGGGGGAGAACACTGAAGCTTTCTTT. Its protein product is CASSFQTGENTEAFF.

The CDR3 sequence is CASSPGGGGGNQPQHF. CDR3 coding DNA: TGTGCCAGCTCCCCGGGAGGGGGGGGCGGCAATCAGCCCCAGCATTTT. V gene TRBV18 combines with J gene TRBJ1-5; TRBD1 is a possible D gene (6 bases). The CDR3 is 16 amino acids. The V gene's germline CDR1 is KGHSH and CDR2 LQKENI. Trimming took off 6 bases at V and 2 bases at J, with 17 bases between the two ends.

The CDR3 protein is CASSAGTGFLNSPLHF. The CDR3, as DNA: TGTGCCAGCAGCGCGGGGACAGGTTTTCTTAATTCACCCCTCCACTTT. The genes are TRBV9 and TRBJ1-6, with TRBD1 identical over 8 bases. Germline values: CDR1 SGDLS, CDR2 YYNGEE. The CDR3 spans 16 residues. Unmatched junction bases numbered 8, after V lost 3 bases and J lost 6 bases.

This chain connects TRBV13 to TRBJ2-7; D unclear. This CDR3 is built from 15 residues. Germline V gene sequence: CDR1 PRHDT, CDR2 FYEKMQ (reference sequence). V lost 4 bases, J lost 1 base, and 14 bases lay in between. Here the CDR3 reads CASSSLNSGSYEQYF. Written as DNA, the CDR3 is TGTGCCAGCAGCTCGCTTAATAGTGGGTCCTACGAGCAGTACTTC.

The rearrangement joins TRBV4-1 to TRBJ1-6; D unresolved. The CDR3 has 15 residues. Germline CDR1 reads MGHRA; CDR2 reads YSYEKL. The ends were cut back, 1 base at V and 8 bases at J, with 12 bases in the middle. CDR3 nucleotide sequence: TGCGCCAGCAGCCAAGCGCCTCAACCGGATTCACCCCTCCACTTT. It codes for CASSQAPQPDSPLHF.

This clone turned up a few times. The chain has TRBV13 and TRBJ2-1; D is uncertain. This CDR3 region has 17 residues. Per the germline V gene, CDR1 is PRHDT and CDR2 is FYEKMQ (reference sequence). V was pared by 3 bases and J by 5 bases, with 20 bases between. The DNA of the CDR3 is TGTGCCAGCAGCTTGATGCCAGGTAGCTTTACAAACAATGAGCAGTTCTTC. Translation: CASSLMPGSFTNNEQFF.

The chain is built from TRBV28 and TRBJ1-1; a possible D gene is TRBD1 (6 bases). CDR3 length: 14 amino acids. Germline CDR1 reads MDHEN; CDR2 reads SYDVKM. Between the trimmed V and J ends, which lost 3 bases and 7 bases, there was a span of 15 bases. DNA of the CDR3: TGTGCCAGCAGTTTTGGGGGGGCGCGTATTGAAGCTTTCTTT. Translation gives CASSFGGARIEAFF.

The CDR3: CASSSGLGRTDTQYF. The CDR3 coding sequence is TGTGCCAGCAGCTCGGGGCTAGGTCGCACAGATACGCAGTATTTT. This chain uses TRBV11-3 with TRBJ2-3; D tentatively fits TRBD1 or TRBD2 (5 bases each). The V gene lost 4 bases and the J gene lost 1 base, with 12 bases spanning the gap. Germline V gene lookup returns CDR1 SGHNT and CDR2 YENEEA. This CDR3 is built from 15 residues.

The rearrangement links TRBV6-5 to TRBJ2-1; tentative D call: TRBD1 (5 bases). V dropped 2 bases and J dropped 7 bases, with 9 bases sitting between them. This CDR3 comprises 13 residues. The V gene's germline CDR1 is MNHEY and CDR2 SVGAGI. As DNA, the CDR3 is TGTGCCAGCAGTTACACCTACAGGAATGAGCAGTTCTTC. The encoded protein is CASSYTYRNEQFF.

This rearrangement joins TRBV5-4 to TRBJ1-6; D unresolved. The V gene's germline CDR1 is SGHNT and CDR2 YYREEE (reference sequence). This CDR3 spans 13 amino acids. Trimming cost V 0 bases and J 7 bases, with 5 bases left between them. In DNA form, the CDR3 reads TGTGCCAGCAGCTTGGGCGGGAATTCACCCCTCCACTTT. Its translation is CASSLGGNSPLHF. The full variable domain, completed using reference TRBV5-4 and TRBJ1-6, is ETGVTQSPTHLIKTRGQQVTLRCSSQSGHNTVSWYQQALGQGPQFIFQYYREEENGRGNFPPRFSGLQFPNYSSELNVNALELDDSALYLCASSLGGNSPLHFGNGTRLTVT.

This chain connects TRBV5-1 to TRBJ2-2; no clear D. Trimming left V 2 bases short and J 5 bases short, with 4 bases between. The CDR3 consists of 12 residues. Germline V CDR1 and CDR2: SGHRS, YFSETQ. CDR3 nucleotide sequence: TGCGCCAGCAGCTTAAGTACCGGGGAGCTGTTTTTT. Residues: CASSLSTGELFF.

This clone was seen a single time. V usage is TRBV28 and J usage is TRBJ2-6; D remains ambiguous. In germline, CDR1 is MDHEN, CDR2 SYDVKM. The length of the CDR3 is 15 residues. Trimming cost V 3 bases and J 4 bases, with 10 bases left between them. The CDR3 coding sequence is TGTGCCAGCAGTTTTGGATTAACCGGGGCCAACGTCCTGACTTTC. Translation gives CASSFGLTGANVLTF.

This sequence joins TRBV9 and TRBJ1-4, with 8 bases lining up with TRBD1. CDR3 length: 15 residues. V lost 4 bases, J lost 8 bases, and 10 bases stayed unmatched. CDR1 is SGDLS, CDR2 YYNGEE, per germline. Here the CDR3 reads CASSLMGTGDEKLFF. DNA of the CDR3: TGTGCCAGCAGCCTCATGGGGACAGGAGACGAAAAACTGTTTTTT.

The CDR3 is CASSYSKVVIYEQYV. In nucleotides, the CDR3 is TGTGCCAGCAGTTACTCGAAAGTTGTCATCTACGAGCAGTACGTC. The V call is TRBV6-5, the J call TRBJ2-7; D unclear. The length of the CDR3 is 15 residues. The V gene's germline CDR1 is MNHEY and CDR2 SVGAGI. Trimming shortened V by 0 bases and J by 3 bases, and 12 bases separated the two germline ends.

The chain employs TRBV5-1 and TRBJ2-3, with 8 nucleotides matching TRBD2. Trimming cost V 1 base and J 2 bases; bases outside gene matches: 12. CDR3 length: 18 amino acids. Germline CDR1 reads SGHRS; CDR2 reads YFSETQ. Here the CDR3 DNA reads TGCGCCAGCAGCTTGTCTTTTGCGGGAGCGGGGGTCACAGATACGCAGTATTTT. Its protein product is CASSLSFAGAGVTDTQYF.

This clone was observed a single time. The CDR3 sequence is CSATGNQETQYF. The CDR3 DNA is TGCAGCGCTACAGGGAACCAAGAGACCCAGTACTTC. The V gene is TRBV29-1, the J gene TRBJ2-5; TRBD1 is a possible D gene (6 bases). V lost 7 bases, J lost 0 bases, and 9 bases lay in between. This CDR3 is 12 amino acids long. Germline CDR1 reads SQVTM; CDR2 reads ANQGSEA.

The rearrangement joins TRBV4-2 to TRBJ1-1; D gene unclear. The germline V gene has CDR1 LGHNA and CDR2 YNFKEQ. There are 16 residues in the CDR3. V lost 0 bases to trimming and J lost 1 base, with 12 bases between them. CDR3 nucleotides: TGTGCCAGCAGCCAAGATAGGGCAGATGCGAACACTGAAGCTTTCTTT. Encoded protein: CASSQDRADANTEAFF.

This clone was recorded a few times. The gene calls are TRBV4-1 and TRBJ1-5; unclear D gene. Trimming stripped 6 bases from V and 0 bases from J, with 12 bases between. This CDR3 spans 15 amino acids. CDR1 MGHRA and CDR2 YSYEKL come from the germline V gene. In DNA, the CDR3 is TGCGCCAGCAGGAACACACCATATAGCAATCAGCCCCAGCATTTT. Its protein product is CASRNTPYSNQPQHF.

The rearrangement uses TRBV30 and TRBJ1-3; D ambiguous. V was trimmed by 7 bases and J by 4 bases, leaving 17 bases between them. The CDR3 extends over 14 amino acids. The germline CDR1 and CDR2 sequences are GTSNPN and SVGIG (reference sequence). This chain's CDR3 is CASIPTGRGNTIYF. In DNA form, the CDR3 reads TGTGCCTCGATTCCCACGGGCCGCGGAAACACCATATATTTT.

The rearrangement joins TRBV18 to TRBJ2-3; TRBD1 might be the D (5 bases). The germline V and J ends were trimmed by 6 bases and 5 bases, with 12 bases remaining between them. CDR3 length: 13 amino acids. Germline V lookup: CDR1 KGHSH, CDR2 LQKENI. The CDR3 is CASSEEGEDTQYF. The CDR3 DNA is TGTGCCAGCTCCGAGGAAGGGGAAGATACGCAGTATTTT.

The chain carries TRBV6-5 and TRBJ1-1; unclear D gene. The germline V gene has CDR1 MNHEY and CDR2 SVGAGI. The CDR3 totals 15 residues. V was trimmed by 8 bases and J by 4 bases, leaving 20 bases between them. The CDR3 loop reads CASVLRVELSTEAFF. The CDR3 DNA reads TGTGCCAGCGTACTAAGGGTAGAGCTGAGCACTGAAGCTTTCTTT.

This chain joins TRBV6-5 and TRBJ2-7, with D tentatively TRBD1 or TRBD2 (5 bases each). CDR1 MNHEY and CDR2 SVGAGI come from the germline V gene. The CDR3 contains 12 residues. Deletions cut 4 bases from V and 4 bases from J, with 8 bases between. This CDR3 reads CASSFGGYEQYF. CDR3 nucleotides: TGTGCCAGCAGTTTTGGGGGTTACGAGCAGTACTTC.

This chain connects TRBV7-9 to TRBJ2-7; 9 bases line up with TRBD1. Germline assignment: CDR1 SEHNR and CDR2 FQNEAQ (reference sequence). This CDR3 is built from 13 residues. V trimming: 11 bases; J trimming: 3 bases; junction bases outside the gene matches: 8. The CDR3 spells CAVTGGGIYEQYF. CDR3 coding DNA: TGTGCCGTGACAGGGGGGGGAATCTACGAGCAGTACTTC.